This TCR beta chain originates from a study of blood T cell repertoires in COVID-19. Study-level background: Spain, Italy and the United States supplied samples that represented acute and convalescent COVID-19. Sample material is recorded as cDNA or gDNA derived from T cells, B-cell-depleted T cells, or PBMCs.

Original processing methods: Reference gene primer amplification gave nucleated cell count estimates. Assay: immunoSEQ multiplex PCR; the TCRdb copy retains only in-frame clones and omits some. V, J and clone size reflect that table, while D and trimming were determined from the DNA. The profile shows 180,000 or so clones, around 87% of them singletons. The trim removed 5 bases at V and 7 bases at J, leaving 6 bases unmatched. CDR1 and CDR2 (germline): SGHTA, FQGNSA. The length of the CDR3 is 14 residues. The chain recombines TRBV7-2 with TRBJ2-2, with TRBD2 identical over 8 bases. The receptor was isolated from a man between 18 and 35 years old with acute or convalescent COVID-19. The specimen was peripheral blood. The CDR3 loop reads CASSLGLVGGELFF. DNA for the CDR3: TGTGCCAGCAGCCTGGGACTAGTTGGCGGGGAGCTGTTTTTT.